A single sample gave rise to the 2 T cell receptor beta chains below, sequenced in a study of spatial heterogeneity in lung cancer. The sample's time point: sample taken at primary tumor resection. TCRdb recomputed calls from the 5' RACE reads with MiXCR, one row per CDR3 protein. The table lists over 50,000 distinct CDR3 sequences, about 6.3% of them singletons. The sample in question was PBMCs, obtained at surgery. All receptors derive from a female donor with early-stage non-small cell lung cancer.

The table lists this clonotype with many counts. V and J are TRBV7-9 and TRBJ2-7, with TRBD1 matching 8 bases. The CDR3 spans 13 residues. J was trimmed by 6 bases and V by 4 bases; bases with no gene match: 5. Germline CDR1 reads SEHNR; CDR2 reads FQNEAQ (reference sequence). Written as DNA, the CDR3 is TGTGCCAGCAGCTCACAGGGGGGCGGCGAGCAGTACTTC. This codes for CASSSQGGGEQYF.

The rearrangement links TRBV12-3 or TRBV12-4 to TRBJ2-1; 15 bases align to TRBD2. Losses at the gene ends were 5 bases for V and 10 bases for J; bases not matched to a gene: 9. CDR3 length equals 16 residues. The CDR3 protein is CASSILRGLAGGEQFF. The CDR3, as DNA: TGTGCCAGCAGTATACTCCGGGGACTAGCGGGAGGAGAGCAGTTCTTC.